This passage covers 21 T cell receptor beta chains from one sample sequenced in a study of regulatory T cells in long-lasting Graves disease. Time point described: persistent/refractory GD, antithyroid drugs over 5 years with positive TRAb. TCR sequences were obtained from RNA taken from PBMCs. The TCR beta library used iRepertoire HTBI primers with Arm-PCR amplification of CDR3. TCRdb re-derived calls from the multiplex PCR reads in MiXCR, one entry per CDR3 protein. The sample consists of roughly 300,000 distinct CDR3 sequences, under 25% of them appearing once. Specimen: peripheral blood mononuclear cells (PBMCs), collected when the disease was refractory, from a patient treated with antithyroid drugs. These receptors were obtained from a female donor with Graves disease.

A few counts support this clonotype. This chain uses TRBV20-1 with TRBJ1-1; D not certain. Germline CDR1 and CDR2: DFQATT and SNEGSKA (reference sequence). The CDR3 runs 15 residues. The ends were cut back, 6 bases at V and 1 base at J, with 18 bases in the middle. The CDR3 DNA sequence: TGCAGTGCGGTTGCGAGTGATCAGCAGAACACTGAAGCTTTCTTT. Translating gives CSAVASDQQNTEAFF.

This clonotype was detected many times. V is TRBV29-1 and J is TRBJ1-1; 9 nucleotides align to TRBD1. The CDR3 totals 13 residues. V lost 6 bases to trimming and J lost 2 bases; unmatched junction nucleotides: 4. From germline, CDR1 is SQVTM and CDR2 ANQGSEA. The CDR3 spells CSVDRGLNTEAFF. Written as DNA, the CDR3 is TGCAGCGTGGACAGGGGCCTAAACACTGAAGCTTTCTTT.

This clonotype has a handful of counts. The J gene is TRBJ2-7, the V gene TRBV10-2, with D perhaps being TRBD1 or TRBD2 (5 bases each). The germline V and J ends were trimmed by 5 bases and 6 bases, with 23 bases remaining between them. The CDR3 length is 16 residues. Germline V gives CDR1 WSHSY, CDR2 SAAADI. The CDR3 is CASSSGPRGASSEQYF. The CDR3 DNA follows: TGCGCCAGCAGTTCCGGCCCTAGGGGAGCCTCGAGCGAGCAGTACTTC.

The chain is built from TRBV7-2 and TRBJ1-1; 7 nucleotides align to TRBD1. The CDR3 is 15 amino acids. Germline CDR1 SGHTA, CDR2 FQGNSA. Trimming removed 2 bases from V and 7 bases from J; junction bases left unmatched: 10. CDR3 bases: TGTGCCAGCAGCTTACAGCTCGGGACAGCGGTTGAAGCTTTCTTT. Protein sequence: CASSLQLGTAVEAFF.

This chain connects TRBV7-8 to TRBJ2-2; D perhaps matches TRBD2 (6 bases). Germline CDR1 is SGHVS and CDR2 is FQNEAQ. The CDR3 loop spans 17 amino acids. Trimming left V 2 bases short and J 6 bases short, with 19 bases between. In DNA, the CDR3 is TGTGCCAGCAGCTTACTGGTTGCGGGGCATCCTTCCGGGGAGCTGTTTTTT. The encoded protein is CASSLLVAGHPSGELFF.

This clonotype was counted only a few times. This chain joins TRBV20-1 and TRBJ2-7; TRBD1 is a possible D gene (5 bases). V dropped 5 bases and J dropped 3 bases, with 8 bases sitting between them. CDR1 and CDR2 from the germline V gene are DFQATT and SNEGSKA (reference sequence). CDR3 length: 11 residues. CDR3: CSARQYYEQYF. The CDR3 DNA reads TGCAGTGCTCGACAGTACTACGAGCAGTACTTC.

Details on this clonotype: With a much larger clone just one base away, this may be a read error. The DNA of the CDR3 is TGTGCCAGCAGCACCTCGGCCGTCTATGGCTACACCTTC. It codes for CASSTSAVYGYTF. The chain links TRBV7-9 to TRBJ1-2, with D unresolved. Trimming took off 5 bases at V and 4 bases at J, with 11 bases between the two ends. CDR1 SEHNR and CDR2 FQNEAQ come from the germline V gene (reference sequence). The CDR3 consists of 13 residues.

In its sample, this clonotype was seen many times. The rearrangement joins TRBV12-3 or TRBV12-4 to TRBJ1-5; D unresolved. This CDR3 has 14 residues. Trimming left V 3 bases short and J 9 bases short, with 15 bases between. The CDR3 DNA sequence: TGTGCCAGCAGTTTGGCGGCAGGTGATCGGCCCCAGCATTTT. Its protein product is CASSLAAGDRPQHF.

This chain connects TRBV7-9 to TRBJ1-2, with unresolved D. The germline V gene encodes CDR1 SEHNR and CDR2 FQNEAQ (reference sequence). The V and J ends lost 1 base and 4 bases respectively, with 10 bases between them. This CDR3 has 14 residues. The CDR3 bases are TGTGCCAGCAGCTTAGACGACACAATCTATGGCTACACCTTC. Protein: CASSLDDTIYGYTF.

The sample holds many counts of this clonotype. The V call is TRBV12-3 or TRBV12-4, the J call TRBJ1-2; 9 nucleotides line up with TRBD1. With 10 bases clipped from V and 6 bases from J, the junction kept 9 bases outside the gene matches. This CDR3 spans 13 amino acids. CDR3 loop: CAIAGTGSHGYTF. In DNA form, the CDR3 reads TGTGCCATAGCCGGGACAGGGTCTCATGGCTACACCTTC.

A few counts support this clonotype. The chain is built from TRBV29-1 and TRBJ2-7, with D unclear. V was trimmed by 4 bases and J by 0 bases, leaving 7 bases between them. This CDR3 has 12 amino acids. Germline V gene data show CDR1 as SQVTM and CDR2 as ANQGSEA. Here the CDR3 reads CSVGWTSYEQYF. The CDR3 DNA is TGCAGCGTTGGGTGGACCTCCTACGAGCAGTACTTC.

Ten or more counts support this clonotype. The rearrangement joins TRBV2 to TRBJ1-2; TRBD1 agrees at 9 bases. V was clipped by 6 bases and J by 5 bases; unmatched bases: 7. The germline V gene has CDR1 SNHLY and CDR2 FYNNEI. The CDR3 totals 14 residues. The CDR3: CASSTPGQGYGYTF. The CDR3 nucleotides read TGTGCCAGCAGCACACCGGGACAGGGTTATGGCTACACCTTC.

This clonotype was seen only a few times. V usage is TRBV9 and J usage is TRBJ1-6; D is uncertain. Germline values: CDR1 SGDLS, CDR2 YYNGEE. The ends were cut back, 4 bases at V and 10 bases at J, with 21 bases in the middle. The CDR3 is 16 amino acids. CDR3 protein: CASSPRQWVSGSPLHF. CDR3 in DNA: TGTGCCAGCAGCCCTCGGCAGTGGGTATCGGGATCACCCCTCCACTTT.

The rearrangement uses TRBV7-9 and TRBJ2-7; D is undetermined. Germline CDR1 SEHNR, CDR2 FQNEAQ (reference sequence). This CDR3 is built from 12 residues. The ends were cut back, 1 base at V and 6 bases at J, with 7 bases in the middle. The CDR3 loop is CASSLGISEQYF. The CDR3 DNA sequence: TGTGCCAGCAGCTTAGGTATCTCCGAGCAGTACTTC.

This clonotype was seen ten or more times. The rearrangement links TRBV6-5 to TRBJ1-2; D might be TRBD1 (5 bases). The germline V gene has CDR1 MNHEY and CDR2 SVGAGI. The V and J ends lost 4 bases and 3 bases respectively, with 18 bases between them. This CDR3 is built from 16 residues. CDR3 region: CASSSPHNGGDYGYTF. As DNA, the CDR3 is TGTGCCAGCAGTTCCCCCCACAATGGGGGGGACTATGGCTACACCTTC.

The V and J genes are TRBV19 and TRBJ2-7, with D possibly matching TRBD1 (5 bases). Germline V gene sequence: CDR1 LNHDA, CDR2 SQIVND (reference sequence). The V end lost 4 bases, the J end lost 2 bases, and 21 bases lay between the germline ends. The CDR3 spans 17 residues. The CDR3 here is CASSRGRAQAHTYEQYF. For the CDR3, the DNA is TGTGCCAGTAGTAGAGGTAGAGCACAGGCTCACACCTACGAGCAGTACTTC.

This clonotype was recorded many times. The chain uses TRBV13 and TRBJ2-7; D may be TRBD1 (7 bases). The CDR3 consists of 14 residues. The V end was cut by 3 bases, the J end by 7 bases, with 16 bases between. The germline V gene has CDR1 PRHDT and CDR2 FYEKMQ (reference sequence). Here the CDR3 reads CASSFGGGIGEQYF. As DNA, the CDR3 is TGTGCCAGCAGCTTTGGAGGGGGCATTGGGGAGCAGTACTTC. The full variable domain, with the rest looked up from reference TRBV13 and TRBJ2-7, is AAGVIQSPRHLIKEKRETATLKCYPIPRHDTVYWYQQGPGQDPQFLISFYEKMQSDKGSIPDRFSAQQFSDYHSELNMSSLELGDSALYFCASSFGGGIGEQYFGPGTRLTVT.

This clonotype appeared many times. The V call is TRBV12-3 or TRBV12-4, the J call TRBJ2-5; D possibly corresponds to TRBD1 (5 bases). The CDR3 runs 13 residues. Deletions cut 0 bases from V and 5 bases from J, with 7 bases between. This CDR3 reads CASSLATVETQYF. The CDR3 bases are TGTGCCAGCAGTTTAGCGACAGTGGAGACCCAGTACTTC.

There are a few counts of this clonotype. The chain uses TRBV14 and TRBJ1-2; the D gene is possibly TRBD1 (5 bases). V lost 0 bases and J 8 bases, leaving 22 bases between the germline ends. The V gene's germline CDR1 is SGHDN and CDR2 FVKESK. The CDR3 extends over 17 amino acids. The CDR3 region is CASSQDMFDSYSRGYTF. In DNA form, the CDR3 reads TGTGCCAGCAGCCAAGATATGTTTGACAGCTATTCGAGAGGCTACACCTTC.

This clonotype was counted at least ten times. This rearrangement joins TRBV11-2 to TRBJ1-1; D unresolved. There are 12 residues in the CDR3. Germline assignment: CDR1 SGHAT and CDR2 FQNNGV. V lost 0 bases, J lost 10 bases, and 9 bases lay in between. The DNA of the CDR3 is TGTGCCAGCAGCTTAGAGTGGACGGGAGCTTTCTTT. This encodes CASSLEWTGAFF.

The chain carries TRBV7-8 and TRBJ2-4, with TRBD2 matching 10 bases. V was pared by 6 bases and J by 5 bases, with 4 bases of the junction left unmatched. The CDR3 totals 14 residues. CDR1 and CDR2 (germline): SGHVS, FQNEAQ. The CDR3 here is CASSMTSGQNIQYF. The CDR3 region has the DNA TGTGCCAGCAGTATGACTAGCGGGCAAAACATTCAGTACTTC. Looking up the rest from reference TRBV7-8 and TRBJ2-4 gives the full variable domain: GAGVSQSPRYKVAKRGQDVALRCDPISGHVSLFWYQQALGQGPEFLTYFQNEAQLDKSGLPSDRFFAERPEGSVSTLKIQRTQQEDSAVYLCASSMTSGQNIQYFGAGTRLSVL.